This T cell receptor beta chain is drawn from a study of Tregs in tolerant kidney transplant recipients. Findings and limits, study-wide: For some patients, primers changed over time, blocking nucleotide-level comparison. Antigen-driven expansion was suggested because donor-specific Tregs expanded more than all Tregs in tolerant patients.

TCRdb's table, derived via immunoSEQ multiplex PCR, lists solely in-frame clones and lacks some. The sample lists some 47,000 clones, roughly 87% occurring once. To note about this clone: Its antigen is still unknown.

Recipients received nonmyeloablative bone marrow transplants from related graft donors, with transient mixed chimerism. Unstimulated Tregs (CD4+CD25+CD127-) and CD4+CD25- non-Tregs were sorted from PBMCs. Germline CDR1 is SEHNR and CDR2 is FQNEAQ (reference sequence). The V end lost 5 bases, the J end lost 7 bases, and 8 bases lay between the germline ends. The CDR3 loop spans 11 amino acids. The J gene is TRBJ1-2, the V gene TRBV7-9; D ambiguous. The sample was CD8+ T cells from blood (PBMCs), taken 12 months after the transplant. The clonotype comes from a human patient who received a combined kidney and bone marrow transplant. Some of these T cells may belong to the graft donor. The CDR3 reads CASSEPGGYTF. The DNA for the CDR3 is TGTGCCAGCAGCGAGCCGGGTGGCTACACCTTC.